This T cell receptor (beta chain) came from a study of T cell responses to AZD1222 COVID-19 vaccine. Remarks on this clone: The antigen is not known.

Findings and limits, study-wide: Clonal diversity was possibly underestimated, and white British individuals and females predominated among donors. The CD4 TCRs associated with vaccination extended across spike and predominated at 160-218 and 743-854. Spike-specific TCR repertoires showed rising breadth and depth after two AZD1222 doses.

Trimming took off 1 base at V and 8 bases at J, with 5 bases between the two ends. The CDR3 sequence is 11 residues long. Germline values: CDR1 KGHSH, CDR2 LQKENI. Clones were sequenced by immunoSEQ multiplex PCR, and TCRdb holds only the in-frame ones, with some missing. The table lists roughly 100,000 clones, 88% of them singletons. The sequence derives from an adult in good health. This chain joins TRBV18 and TRBJ1-2, with unresolved D. The sample here was peripheral blood, taken on day 0 of AZD1222 vaccination. CDR3 amino acids: CASSPQEGYTF. The CDR3 coding sequence is TGTGCCAGCTCACCACAGGAAGGCTACACCTTC.